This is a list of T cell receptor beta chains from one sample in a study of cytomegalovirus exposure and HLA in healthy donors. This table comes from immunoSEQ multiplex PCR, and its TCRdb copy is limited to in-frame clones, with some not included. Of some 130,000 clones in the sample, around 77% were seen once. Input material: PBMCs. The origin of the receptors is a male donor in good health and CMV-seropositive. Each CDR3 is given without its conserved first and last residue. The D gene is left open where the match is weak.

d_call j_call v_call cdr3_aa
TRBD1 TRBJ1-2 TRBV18 ASSLQGNGYT
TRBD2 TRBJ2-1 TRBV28 ASASGAEQF
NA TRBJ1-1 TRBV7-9 SSSLDYTEAF
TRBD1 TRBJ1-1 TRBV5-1 ASNPDNGQGDTEAF
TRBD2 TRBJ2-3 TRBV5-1 ASSPVSGRTDTQY
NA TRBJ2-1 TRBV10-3 AISEGLLGSNEQF
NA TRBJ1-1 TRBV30 AWSVETNTEAF
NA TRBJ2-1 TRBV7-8 ASSAAGGDYNEQF
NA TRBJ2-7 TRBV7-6 ASSPLPGAEQY
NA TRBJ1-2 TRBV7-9 ASSYETVNYGYT
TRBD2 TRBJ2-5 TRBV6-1 ASSEVLAGIKETQY
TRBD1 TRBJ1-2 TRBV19 ASRGQDHYGYT
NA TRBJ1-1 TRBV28 ASRRVTANTEAF
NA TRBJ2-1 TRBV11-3 ASSLGASVNEQF
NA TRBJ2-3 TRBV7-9 ASSLWDCTDTQY
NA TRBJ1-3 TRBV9 ASSVDRGGRGNTIY
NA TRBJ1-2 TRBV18 ASSPIRTDIANYGYT
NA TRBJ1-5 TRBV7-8 ASSLGVGRQPQH
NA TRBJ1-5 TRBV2 ASMEVRGNQPQH
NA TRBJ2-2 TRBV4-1 ASSQVDRSYTGELF
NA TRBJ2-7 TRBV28 ASSLFYGYEQY
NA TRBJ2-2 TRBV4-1 ASSQVLRVGTGELF
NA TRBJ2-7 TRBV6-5 ASSNNYEQY
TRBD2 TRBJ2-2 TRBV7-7 ASSSLAGDTGELF
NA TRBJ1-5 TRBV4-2 ASSQGSQGGNQPQH